Sequencing of this T cell receptor beta chain was carried out in a study of OX40 agonist ivuxolimab in advanced cancers. Background on the study: Three individuals attained partial responses, comprising one hepatocellular carcinoma case and two cutaneous melanoma cases.

Using immunoSEQ multiplex PCR, the repertoire was profiled, and TCRdb retains in-frame clones only, with some absent. The sample records about 82,000 clones, around 90% being singletons. Between the trimmed V and J ends, which lost 5 bases and 5 bases, there was a span of 7 bases. Germline values: CDR1 MNHNY, CDR2 SVGAGI (reference sequence). The CDR3 loop spans 11 amino acids. This TCR was sampled from an adult with an advanced solid tumor such as melanoma, head and neck, liver or kidney cancer. The sample here was CD4+ or CD8+ T cells sorted from blood, taken in a trial of the OX40 agonist ivuxolimab. The V and J genes are TRBV6-6 and TRBJ2-7; D unresolved. The CDR3 sequence is CASSQSHEQYF. The CDR3 region has the DNA TGTGCCAGCAGTCAATCTCACGAGCAGTACTTC.